This T cell receptor beta chain was obtained from a study of PD-L1 blockade in urothelial cancer. The CDR3 has 14 amino acids. CDR1 is MDHEN, CDR2 SYDVKM, per germline. The germline V and J ends were trimmed by 11 bases and 4 bases, with 18 bases remaining between them. Patients were living with locally advanced or metastatic urothelial carcinoma. Using immunoSEQ multiplex PCR, the repertoire was profiled, and TCRdb retains in-frame clones only, with some absent. The sample yields tens of thousands of clones, over 70% seen once. This chain connects TRBV28 to TRBJ1-5, with D maybe TRBD1 (6 bases). The TCR sequence derives from a man in his sixties with urothelial cancer. The input for sequencing was PBMCs, taken around atezolizumab (anti-PD-L1) treatment. The CDR3 sequence is CAHSAPGQNQPQHF. The CDR3 DNA reads TGTGCCCATTCTGCCCCAGGACAGAATCAGCCCCAGCATTTT. Full variable domain (remainder filled in from reference TRBV28 and TRBJ1-5): DVKVTQSSRYLVKRTGEKVFLECVQDMDHENMFWYRQDPGLGLRLIYFSYDVKMKEKGDIPEGYSVSREKKERFSLILESASTNQTSMYLCAHSAPGQNQPQHFGDGTRLSIL.